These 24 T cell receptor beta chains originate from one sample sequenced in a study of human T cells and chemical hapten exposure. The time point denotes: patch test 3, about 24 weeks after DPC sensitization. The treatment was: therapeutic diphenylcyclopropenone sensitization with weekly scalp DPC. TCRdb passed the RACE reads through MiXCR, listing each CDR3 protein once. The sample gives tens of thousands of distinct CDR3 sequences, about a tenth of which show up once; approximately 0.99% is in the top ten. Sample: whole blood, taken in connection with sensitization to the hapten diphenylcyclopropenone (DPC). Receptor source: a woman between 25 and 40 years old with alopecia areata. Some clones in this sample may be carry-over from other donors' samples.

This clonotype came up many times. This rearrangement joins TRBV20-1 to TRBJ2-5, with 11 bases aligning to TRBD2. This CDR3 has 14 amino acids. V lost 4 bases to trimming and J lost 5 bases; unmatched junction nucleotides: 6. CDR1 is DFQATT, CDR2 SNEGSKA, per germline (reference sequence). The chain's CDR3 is CSAIAGGPKETQYF. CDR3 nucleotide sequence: TGCAGTGCTATAGCGGGAGGGCCAAAGGAGACCCAGTACTTC.

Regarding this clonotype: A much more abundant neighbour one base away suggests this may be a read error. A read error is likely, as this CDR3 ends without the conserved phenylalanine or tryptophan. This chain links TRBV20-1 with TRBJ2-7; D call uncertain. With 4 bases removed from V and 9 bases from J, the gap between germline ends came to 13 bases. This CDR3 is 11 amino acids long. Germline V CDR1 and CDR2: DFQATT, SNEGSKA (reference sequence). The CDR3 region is CSAKEGPGQYL. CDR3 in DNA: TGCAGTGCTAAAGAAGGGCCAGGGCAGTACTTA.

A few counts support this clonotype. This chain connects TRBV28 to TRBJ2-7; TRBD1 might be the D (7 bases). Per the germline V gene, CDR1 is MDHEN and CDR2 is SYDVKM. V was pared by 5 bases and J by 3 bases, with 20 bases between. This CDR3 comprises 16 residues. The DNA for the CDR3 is TGTGCCAGCAGTACGTCAGACGCGGGACAGCACTACGAGCAGTACTTC. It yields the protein CASSTSDAGQHYEQYF.

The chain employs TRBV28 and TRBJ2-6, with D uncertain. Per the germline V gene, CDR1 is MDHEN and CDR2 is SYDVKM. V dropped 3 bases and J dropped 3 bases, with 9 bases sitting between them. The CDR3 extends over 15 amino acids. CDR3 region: CASSLAEIGANVLTF. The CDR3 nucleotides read TGTGCCAGCAGTTTGGCTGAAATTGGGGCCAACGTCCTGACTTTC. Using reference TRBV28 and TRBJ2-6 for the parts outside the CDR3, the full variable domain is DVKVTQSSRYLVKRTGEKVFLECVQDMDHENMFWYRQDPGLGLRLIYFSYDVKMKEKGDIPEGYSVSREKKERFSLILESASTNQTSMYLCASSLAEIGANVLTFGAGSRLTVL.

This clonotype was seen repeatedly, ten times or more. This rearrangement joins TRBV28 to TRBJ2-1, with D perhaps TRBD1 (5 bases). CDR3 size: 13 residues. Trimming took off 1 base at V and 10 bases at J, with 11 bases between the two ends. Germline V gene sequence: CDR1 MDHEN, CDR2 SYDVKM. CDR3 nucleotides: TGTGCCAGCAGTTTATTCGTGGGGCAAGAGCAGTTCTTC. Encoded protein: CASSLFVGQEQFF.

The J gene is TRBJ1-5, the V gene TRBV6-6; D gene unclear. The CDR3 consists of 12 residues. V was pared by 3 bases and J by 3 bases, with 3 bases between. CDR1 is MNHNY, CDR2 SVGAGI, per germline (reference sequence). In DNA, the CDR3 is TGTGCCAGCAGTTATGTCAATCAGCCCCAGCATTTT. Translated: CASSYVNQPQHF.

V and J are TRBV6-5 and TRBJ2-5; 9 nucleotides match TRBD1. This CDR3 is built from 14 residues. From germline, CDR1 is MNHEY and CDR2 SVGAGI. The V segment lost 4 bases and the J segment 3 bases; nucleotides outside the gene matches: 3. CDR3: CASSSWTGEETQYF. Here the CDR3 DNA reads TGTGCCAGCAGTTCCTGGACAGGGGAAGAGACCCAGTACTTC.

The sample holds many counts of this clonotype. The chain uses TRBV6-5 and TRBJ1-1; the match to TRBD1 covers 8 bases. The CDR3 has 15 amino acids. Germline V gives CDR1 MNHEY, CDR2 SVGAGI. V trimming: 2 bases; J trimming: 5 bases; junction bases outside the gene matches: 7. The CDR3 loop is CASSYRTGRRTEAFF. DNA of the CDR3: TGTGCCAGCAGTTACCGGACAGGGCGTCGGACTGAAGCTTTCTTT.

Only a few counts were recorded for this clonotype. CDR3 sequence: CASSIGLAGSYEQYF. DNA for the CDR3: TGTGCCAGTAGTATAGGACTAGCGGGTTCCTACGAGCAGTACTTC. V gene TRBV19 combines with J gene TRBJ2-7; 10 bases align to TRBD2. The trim removed 1 base at V and 1 base at J, leaving 1 base unmatched. This CDR3 has 15 amino acids. Germline V gene data show CDR1 as LNHDA and CDR2 as SQIVND (reference sequence). Supplemented by reference TRBV19 and TRBJ2-7, the full variable domain reads DGGITQSPKYLFRKEGQNVTLSCEQNLNHDAMYWYRQDPGQGLRLIYYSQIVNDFQKGDIAEGYSVSREKKESFPLTVTSAQKNPTAFYLCASSIGLAGSYEQYFGPGTRLTVT.

DNA for the CDR3: TGTGCCAGCAGTTTATTCGGGGACACTGAAGCTTTCTTT. Its protein product is CASSLFGDTEAFF. The chain links TRBV28 to TRBJ1-1; D is unresolved. V lost 1 base, J lost 3 bases, and 6 bases lay in between. Germline V gene lookup returns CDR1 MDHEN and CDR2 SYDVKM. The CDR3 contains 13 residues.

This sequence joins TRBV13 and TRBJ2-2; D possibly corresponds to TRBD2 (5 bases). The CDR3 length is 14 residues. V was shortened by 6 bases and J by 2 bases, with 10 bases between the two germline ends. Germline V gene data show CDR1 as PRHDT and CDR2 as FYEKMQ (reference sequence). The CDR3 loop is CASRASSNTGELFF. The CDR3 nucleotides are TGTGCCAGCAGGGCTAGCAGTAACACCGGGGAGCTGTTTTTT.

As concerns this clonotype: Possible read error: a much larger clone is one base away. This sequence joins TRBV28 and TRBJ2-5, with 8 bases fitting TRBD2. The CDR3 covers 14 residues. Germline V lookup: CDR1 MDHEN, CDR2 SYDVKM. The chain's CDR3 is CANSLWTSSETQYF. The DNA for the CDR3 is TGTGCCAACAGTTTATGGACTAGCAGTGAGACCCAGTACTTC.

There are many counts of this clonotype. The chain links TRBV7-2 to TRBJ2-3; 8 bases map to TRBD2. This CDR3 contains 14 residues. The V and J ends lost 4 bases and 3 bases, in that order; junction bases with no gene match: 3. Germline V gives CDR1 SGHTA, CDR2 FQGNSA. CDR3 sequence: CASSSGLATDTQYF. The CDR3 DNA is TGTGCCAGCAGCTCCGGACTAGCAACAGATACGCAGTATTTT.

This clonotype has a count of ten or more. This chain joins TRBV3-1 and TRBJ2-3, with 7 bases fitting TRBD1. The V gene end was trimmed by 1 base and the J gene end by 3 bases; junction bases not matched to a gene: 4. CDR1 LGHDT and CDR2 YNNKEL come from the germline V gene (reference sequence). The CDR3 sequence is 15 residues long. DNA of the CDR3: TGTGCCAGCAGCCAAGGCAGGGGGTGGACAGATACGCAGTATTTT. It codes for CASSQGRGWTDTQYF.

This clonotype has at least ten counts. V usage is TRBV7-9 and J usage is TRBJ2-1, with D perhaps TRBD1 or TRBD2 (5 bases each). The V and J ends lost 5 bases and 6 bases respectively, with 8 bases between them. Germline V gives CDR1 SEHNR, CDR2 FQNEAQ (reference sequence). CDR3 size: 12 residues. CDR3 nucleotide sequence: TGTGCCAGCAGCCGGGACCCCAATGAGCAGTTCTTC. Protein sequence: CASSRDPNEQFF. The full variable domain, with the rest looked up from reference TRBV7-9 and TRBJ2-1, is DTGVSQNPRHKITKRGQNVTFRCDPISEHNRLYWYRQTLGQGPEFLTYFQNEAQLEKSRLLSDRFSAERPKGSFSTLEIQRTEQGDSAMYLCASSRDPNEQFFGPGTRLTVL.

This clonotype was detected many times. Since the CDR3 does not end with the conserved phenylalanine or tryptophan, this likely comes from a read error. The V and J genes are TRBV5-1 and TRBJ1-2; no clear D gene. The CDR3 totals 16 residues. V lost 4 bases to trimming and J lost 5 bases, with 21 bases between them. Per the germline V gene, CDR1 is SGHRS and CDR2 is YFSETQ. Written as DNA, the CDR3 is TGCGCCAGCAGCGACGCTCCCAGATCCGCCGGGTATGGCTACACCCTC. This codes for CASSDAPRSAGYGYTL.

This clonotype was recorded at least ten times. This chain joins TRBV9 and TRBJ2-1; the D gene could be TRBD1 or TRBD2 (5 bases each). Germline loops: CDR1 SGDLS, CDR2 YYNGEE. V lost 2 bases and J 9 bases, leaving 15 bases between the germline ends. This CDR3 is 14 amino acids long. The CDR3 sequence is CASSVAQGVVEQFF. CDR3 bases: TGTGCCAGCAGCGTGGCCCAGGGAGTGGTTGAGCAGTTCTTC.

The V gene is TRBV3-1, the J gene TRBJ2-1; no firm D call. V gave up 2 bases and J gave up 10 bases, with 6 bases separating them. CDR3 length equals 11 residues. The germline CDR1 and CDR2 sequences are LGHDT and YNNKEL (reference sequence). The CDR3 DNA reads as TGTGCCAGCAGCCAACTAGTCGAGCAGTTCTTC. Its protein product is CASSQLVEQFF.

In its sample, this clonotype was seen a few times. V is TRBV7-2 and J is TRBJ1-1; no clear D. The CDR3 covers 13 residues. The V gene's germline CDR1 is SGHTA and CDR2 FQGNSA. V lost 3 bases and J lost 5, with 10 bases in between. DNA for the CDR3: TGTGCCAGCAGCTTTCATCAGAGGACTGAAGCTTTCTTT. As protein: CASSFHQRTEAFF.

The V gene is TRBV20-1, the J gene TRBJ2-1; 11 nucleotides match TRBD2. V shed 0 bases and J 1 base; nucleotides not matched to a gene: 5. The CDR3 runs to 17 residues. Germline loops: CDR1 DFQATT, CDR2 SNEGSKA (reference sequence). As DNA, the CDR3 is TGCAGTGCTAGAGATTCTAGCGGGAGGAGGTCCTACAATGAGCAGTTCTTC. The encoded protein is CSARDSSGRRSYNEQFF.

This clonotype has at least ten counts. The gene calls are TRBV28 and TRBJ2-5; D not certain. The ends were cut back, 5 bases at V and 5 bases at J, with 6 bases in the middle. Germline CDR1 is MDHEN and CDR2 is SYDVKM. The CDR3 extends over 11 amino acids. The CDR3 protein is CASSPRETQYF. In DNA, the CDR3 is TGTGCCAGCAGTCCTCGGGAGACCCAGTACTTC.

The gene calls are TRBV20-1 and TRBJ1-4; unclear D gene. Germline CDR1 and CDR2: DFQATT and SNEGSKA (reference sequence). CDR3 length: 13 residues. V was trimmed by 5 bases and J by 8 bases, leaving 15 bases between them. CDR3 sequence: CSAPNREKEKLFF. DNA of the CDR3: TGCAGTGCTCCCAATAGGGAAAAGGAAAAACTGTTTTTT.

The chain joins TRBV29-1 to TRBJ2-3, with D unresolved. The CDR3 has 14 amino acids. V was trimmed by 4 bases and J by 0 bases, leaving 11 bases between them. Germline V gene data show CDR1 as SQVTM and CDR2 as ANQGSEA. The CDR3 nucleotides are TGCAGCGTTGTACCGCGTTCTAGCACAGATACGCAGTATTTT. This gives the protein CSVVPRSSTDTQYF.

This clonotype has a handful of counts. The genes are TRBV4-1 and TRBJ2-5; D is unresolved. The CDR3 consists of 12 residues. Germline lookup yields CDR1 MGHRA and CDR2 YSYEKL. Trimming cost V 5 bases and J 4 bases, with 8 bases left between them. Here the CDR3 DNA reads TGCGCCAGCAGCAGGGAAGGAGAGACCCAGTACTTC. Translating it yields CASSREGETQYF.